This T cell receptor (beta chain) was sequenced during a study of blood T cell repertoires in COVID-19. Study overall: Samples of COVID-19 (acute and convalescent) were obtained from the United States, Italy and Spain. T cells, B-cell-depleted T cells, or PBMCs provided the cDNA or gDNA that served as material.

In the source study's methods: It was from reference gene primer amplification that nucleated cell counts were estimated. Only in-frame clones appear in the TCRdb table, and some are missing; sequencing was by immunoSEQ multiplex PCR. That table supplies the V and J calls and clone size; D and trimming were determined from the DNA. Seen here are approximately 93,000 clones, about 91% observed once, and the top ten hold approximately 0.5%. Germline values: CDR1 LGHDT, CDR2 YNNKEL (reference sequence). The V and J ends lost 1 base and 3 bases, in that order; junction bases with no gene match: 12. The CDR3 totals 18 residues.

Specimen: peripheral blood. This TCR derives from a man aged 60 to 69 with acute or convalescent COVID-19. The rearrangement links TRBV3-1 (or the pseudogene TRBV3-2) to TRBJ2-5; 9 bases are shared with TRBD2. CDR3 nucleotide sequence: TGTGCCAGCAGCCAAGGACTAGCGGCCTGGGCCAGGGAAGAGACCCAGTACTTC. It specifies CASSQGLAAWAREETQYF.